This is a list of T cell receptor beta chains from one sample in a study of cytomegalovirus exposure and HLA in healthy donors. TCRdb's table, derived via immunoSEQ multiplex PCR, lists solely in-frame clones and lacks some. This repertoire includes roughly 55,000 clones. The sample was PBMCs. Source of these receptors: a woman in her forties or fifties in good health and CMV-seropositive. The CDR3 runs from the conserved cysteine through the conserved F or W. The D gene is left open where the match is weak.

j_call d_call v_call cdr3_aa cdr3_nt
TRBJ1-4 - TRBV4-1 CASSPRDLKNEKLFF TGCGCCAGCAGCCCCAGGGATCTAAAGAATGAAAAACTGTTTTTT
TRBJ1-1 TRBD1 TRBV5-1 CASSHGQGGMNTEAFF TGCGCCAGCAGCCATGGACAGGGAGGTATGAACACTGAAGCTTTCTTT
TRBJ2-5 TRBD1 TRBV7-9 CASRRSGTGKETQYF TGTGCCAGCAGACGTTCCGGGACAGGGAAGGAGACCCAGTACTTC
TRBJ1-2 - TRBV5-1 CASSLTPEDGYTF TGCGCCAGCAGCTTGACCCCAGAGGATGGCTACACCTTC
TRBJ2-2 - TRBV5-1 CASSSGHGTNTGELFF TGCGCCAGCAGCTCGGGTCACGGCACGAACACCGGGGAGCTGTTTTTT
TRBJ2-7 - TRBV15 CATSRGWGQSVEQYF TGTGCCACCAGCAGGGGATGGGGGCAGTCGGTCGAGCAGTACTTC
TRBJ1-6 - TRBV7-2 CASSPASGRENSPLHF TGTGCCAGCAGCCCAGCGTCGGGACGGGAGAATTCACCCCTCCACTTT
TRBJ2-5 - TRBV4-2 CASSQDGRETQYF TGTGCCAGCAGCCAAGATGGTAGAGAGACCCAGTACTTC
TRBJ2-6 - TRBV6-1 CASSEADSGANVLTF TGTGCCAGCAGTGAGGCAGACTCTGGGGCCAACGTCCTGACTTTC
TRBJ2-7 - TRBV19 CASSGAWTVGGYEQYF TGTGCCAGTAGCGGAGCGTGGACAGTTGGAGGCTACGAGCAGTACTTC
TRBJ2-3 - TRBV28 CASSFQGLDTQYF TGTGCCAGCAGTTTTCAGGGACTAGATACGCAGTATTTT
TRBJ1-2 - TRBV7-2 CASSFDSNYGYTF TGTGCCAGCAGCTTTGACAGTAACTATGGCTACACCTTC
TRBJ1-5 TRBD1 TRBV30 CAWGRQGFSGNQPQHF TGTGCCTGGGGACGACAGGGATTTAGCGGCAATCAGCCCCAGCATTTT
TRBJ1-1 TRBD1 TRBV5-1 CASSSFGGQGNTEAFF TGCGCCAGCAGCTCCTTTGGGGGACAGGGAAACACTGAAGCTTTCTTT
TRBJ2-7 - TRBV10-3 CAISPTGGTYEQYF TGTGCCATCAGTCCCACCGGGGGTACCTACGAGCAGTACTTC
TRBJ1-4 TRBD1 TRBV13 CASSLGQGANEKLFF TGTGCCAGCAGCTTAGGACAGGGGGCTAATGAAAAACTGTTTTTT
TRBJ2-2 - TRBV19 CASSDGTGELFF TGTGCCAGTAGTGACGGGACCGGGGAGCTGTTTTTT
TRBJ2-5 TRBD1 TRBV4-1 CASSPPGQQETQYF TGCGCCAGCAGCCCACCGGGACAGCAAGAGACCCAGTACTTC
TRBJ2-7 - TRBV6-5 CASSYDRSTIEQYF TGTGCCAGCAGTTACGACAGATCTACTATCGAGCAGTACTTC
TRBJ2-7 TRBD2 TRBV7-9 CASSPTSERRGEQYF TGTGCCAGCAGCCCGACTAGCGAAAGACGTGGCGAGCAGTACTTC
TRBJ1-1 TRBD1 TRBV5-4 CASSFDRDTEAFF TGTGCCAGCAGCTTCGACAGGGACACTGAAGCTTTCTTT
TRBJ2-5 TRBD1 TRBV9 CASSVGSGTGLETQYF TGTGCCAGCAGCGTAGGGTCGGGGACAGGGTTGGAGACCCAGTACTTC
TRBJ2-1 - TRBV28 CASSFNEQFF TGTGCCAGCAGCTTCAATGAGCAGTTCTTC
TRBJ1-5 - TRBV2 CASSALGGRSQPQHF TGTGCCAGCAGCGCCCTCGGGGGGCGAAGTCAGCCCCAGCATTTT
TRBJ2-1 TRBD2 TRBV5-1 CASSLVGGRRVNEQFF TGCGCCAGCAGCTTGGTTGGCGGGAGAAGGGTCAATGAGCAGTTCTTC
TRBJ2-7 - TRBV2 CASSGSLSSFSYEQYF TGTGCCAGCAGTGGTAGCCTCAGCTCATTCTCCTACGAGCAGTACTTC
TRBJ2-7 - TRBV5-1 CASSWAQGLNEQYF TGCGCCAGCAGCTGGGCTCAGGGACTCAACGAGCAGTACTTC
TRBJ2-1 TRBD2 TRBV28 CASSNGGTSLFVSNEQFF TGTGCCAGCAGTAACGGAGGGACTAGTTTGTTCGTTAGCAATGAGCAGTTCTTC
TRBJ1-2 - TRBV11-2 CASNSPRYNYGYTF TGTGCCAGCAATTCCCCCAGATATAACTATGGCTACACCTTC
TRBJ2-7 TRBD1 TRBV27 CASTQQGLDKQYF TGTGCCAGCACGCAACAGGGGCTCGACAAGCAGTACTTC
TRBJ1-4 - TRBV6-1 CASSERQGNNEKLFF TGTGCCAGCAGTGAAAGGCAGGGGAATAATGAAAAACTGTTTTTT
TRBJ1-1 - TRBV13 CAHRQGGGWFPQNTEAFF TGTGCACACAGGCAGGGAGGAGGATGGTTCCCTCAGAACACTGAAGCTTTCTTT
TRBJ1-2 - TRBV7-3 CASSRDRTHGYTF TGTGCCAGCAGTCGTGACAGGACCCATGGCTACACCTTC
TRBJ2-3 TRBD2 TRBV30 CAWSPSGLAGEADTQYF TGTGCCTGGAGTCCCTCCGGACTAGCGGGAGAAGCGGATACGCAGTATTTT
TRBJ2-5 TRBD2 TRBV7-3 CASSSFGGGRETQYF TGTGCCAGCAGCTCCTTCGGGGGGGGTCGGGAGACCCAGTACTTC
TRBJ1-2 TRBD1 TRBV30 CAWSALIRGRDGYTF TGTGCCTGGAGTGCCCTAATCAGGGGGCGGGATGGCTACACCTTC
TRBJ1-6 - TRBV7-2 CASSLKRAYNSPLHF TGTGCCAGCAGCCTGAAGCGGGCCTATAATTCACCCCTCCACTTT
TRBJ2-5 - TRBV10-3 CAISEPLEYQETQYF TGTGCCATCAGTGAGCCTCTAGAGTACCAAGAGACCCAGTACTTC
TRBJ1-6 - TRBV6-5 CASSYSGVRLNSPLHF TGTGCCAGCAGTTACTCCGGGGTCCGATTAAATTCACCCCTCCACTTT
TRBJ1-1 TRBD1 TRBV19 CASSLTTGWNTEAFF TGTGCCAGTAGTTTGACGACAGGGTGGAACACTGAAGCTTTCTTT
TRBJ2-2 - TRBV6-6 CASSYQGGTGELFF TGTGCCAGCAGTTATCAGGGCGGCACCGGGGAGCTGTTTTTT
TRBJ2-2 TRBD2 TRBV5-1 CASGTSGGTGELFF TGCGCCAGCGGGACTAGCGGGGGGACCGGGGAGCTGTTTTTT
TRBJ1-4 - TRBV7-9 CASSTDRLSATNEKLFF TGTGCCAGCAGCACCGACAGACTGAGTGCAACTAATGAAAAACTGTTTTTT
TRBJ1-2 TRBD1 TRBV6-6 CASSASGTGDYGYTF TGTGCCAGCAGTGCTTCCGGGACAGGGGACTATGGCTACACCTTC
TRBJ1-2 TRBD1 TRBV19 CASSLVQGANYGYTF TGTGCCAGTAGTCTCGTACAGGGGGCGAACTATGGCTACACCTTC
TRBJ2-1 TRBD2 TRBV7-2 CASSLVALAGAEQFF TGTGCCAGCAGCTTAGTGGCGCTAGCGGGTGCTGAGCAGTTCTTC
TRBJ1-5 TRBD1 TRBV29-1 CSAGTGIGQPQHF TGCAGCGCCGGGACAGGGATAGGGCAGCCCCAGCATTTT
TRBJ2-5 TRBD1 TRBV28 CASSTQGADETQYF TGTGCCAGCAGTACGCAGGGGGCAGACGAGACCCAGTACTTC
TRBJ1-4 TRBD1 TRBV19 CASSTTRGGASANEKLFF TGTGCCAGTAGCACCACTCGAGGGGGCGCGTCAGCTAATGAAAAACTGTTTTTT
TRBJ1-1 TRBD1 TRBV28 CASSPPWTGGNEAFF TGTGCCAGCAGTCCTCCCTGGACAGGGGGCAATGAAGCTTTCTTT
TRBJ2-2 - TRBV7-2 CASSLDRGRGGSGELFF TGTGCCAGCAGCTTAGATCGTGGCAGGGGTGGGTCCGGGGAGCTGTTTTTT
TRBJ2-3 TRBD2 TRBV6-6 CATRLAGGPDTQYF TGTGCCACCCGACTAGCGGGAGGGCCCGATACGCAGTATTTT
TRBJ2-5 TRBD1 TRBV5-8 CASSPGPGTGGGETQYF TGTGCCAGCAGCCCCGGCCCCGGGACAGGGGGCGGTGAGACCCAGTACTTC
TRBJ1-1 TRBD1 TRBV29-1 CSASTTGMNTEAFF TGCAGCGCTAGCACGACAGGGATGAACACTGAAGCTTTCTTT
TRBJ1-4 - TRBV19 CASIGQTEKLFF TGTGCCAGTATTGGACAGACCGAAAAACTGTTTTTT
TRBJ2-7 - TRBV21-1 CASKCVSYEQYF TGTGCCAGCAAGTGCGTATCCTACGAGCAGTACTTC
TRBJ2-7 - TRBV28 CASSTGSTYEQYF TGTGCCAGCAGTACGGGAAGTACCTACGAGCAGTACTTC